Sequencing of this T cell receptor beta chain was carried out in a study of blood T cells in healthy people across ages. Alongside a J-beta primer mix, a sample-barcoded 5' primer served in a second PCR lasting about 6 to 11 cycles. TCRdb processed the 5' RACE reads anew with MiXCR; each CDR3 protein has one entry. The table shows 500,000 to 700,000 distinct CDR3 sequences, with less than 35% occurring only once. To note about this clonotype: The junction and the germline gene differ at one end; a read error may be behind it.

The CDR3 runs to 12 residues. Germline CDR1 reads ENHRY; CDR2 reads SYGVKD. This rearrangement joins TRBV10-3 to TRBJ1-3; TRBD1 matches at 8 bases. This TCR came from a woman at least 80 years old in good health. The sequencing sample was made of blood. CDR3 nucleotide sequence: TGTGCCATCCAGGGGGCAGGAAGCACCATATATTTT. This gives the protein CAIQGAGSTIYF.